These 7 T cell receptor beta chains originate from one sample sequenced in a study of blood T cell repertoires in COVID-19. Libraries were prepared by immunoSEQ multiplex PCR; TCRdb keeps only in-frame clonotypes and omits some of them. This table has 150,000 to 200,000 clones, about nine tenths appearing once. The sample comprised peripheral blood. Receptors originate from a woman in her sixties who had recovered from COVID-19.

The CDR3 protein is CASSPFPAGKLFF. CDR3 DNA sequence: TGTGCCAGCAGTCCATTCCCGGCGGGGAAACTGTTTTTT. The V and J genes are TRBV28 and TRBJ1-4; D is ambiguous. This CDR3 spans 13 amino acids. In germline, CDR1 is MDHEN, CDR2 SYDVKM. Trimming took off 5 bases at V and 11 bases at J, with 15 bases between the two ends.

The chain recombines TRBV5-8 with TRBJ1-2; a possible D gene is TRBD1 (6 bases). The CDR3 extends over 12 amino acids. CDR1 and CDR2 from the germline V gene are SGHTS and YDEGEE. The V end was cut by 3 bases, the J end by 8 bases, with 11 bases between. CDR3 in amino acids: CASSWGPGGYTF. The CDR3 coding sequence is TGTGCCAGCAGCTGGGGGCCCGGCGGCTACACCTTC.

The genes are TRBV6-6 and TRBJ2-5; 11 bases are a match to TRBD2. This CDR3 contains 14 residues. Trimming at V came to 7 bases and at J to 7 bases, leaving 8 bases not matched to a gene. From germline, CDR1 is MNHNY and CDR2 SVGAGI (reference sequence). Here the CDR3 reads CASTLAGGSWTQYF. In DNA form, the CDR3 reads TGTGCCAGCACCCTAGCGGGGGGCAGTTGGACCCAGTACTTC.

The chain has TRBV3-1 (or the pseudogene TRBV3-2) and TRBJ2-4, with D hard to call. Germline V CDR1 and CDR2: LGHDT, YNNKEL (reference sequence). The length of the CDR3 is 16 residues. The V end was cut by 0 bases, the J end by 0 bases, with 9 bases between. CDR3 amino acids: CASSQEDRLAKNIQYF. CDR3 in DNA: TGTGCCAGCAGCCAAGAGGATAGACTAGCCAAAAACATTCAGTACTTC.

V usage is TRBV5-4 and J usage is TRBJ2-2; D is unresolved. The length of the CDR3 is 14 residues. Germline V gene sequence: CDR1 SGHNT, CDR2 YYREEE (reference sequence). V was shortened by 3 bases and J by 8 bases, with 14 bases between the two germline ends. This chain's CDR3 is CASSWAFTEGELFF. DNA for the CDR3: TGTGCCAGCAGCTGGGCCTTCACGGAAGGGGAGCTGTTTTTT.

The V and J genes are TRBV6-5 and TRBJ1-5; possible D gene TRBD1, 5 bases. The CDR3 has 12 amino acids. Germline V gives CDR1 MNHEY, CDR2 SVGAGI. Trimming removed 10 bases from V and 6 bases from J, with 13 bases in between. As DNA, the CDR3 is TGTGCCACGGGGGGGACCACTCAGCCCCAGCATTTT. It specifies CATGGTTQPQHF.

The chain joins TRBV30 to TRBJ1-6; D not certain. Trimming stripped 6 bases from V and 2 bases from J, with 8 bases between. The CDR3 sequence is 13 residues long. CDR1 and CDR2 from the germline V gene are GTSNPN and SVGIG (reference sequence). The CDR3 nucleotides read TGTGCCTGTAGGAGCACCTATAATTCACCCCTCCACTTT. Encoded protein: CACRSTYNSPLHF.